The subject of this entry is one T cell receptor (beta chain). Its target is not known. In germline, CDR1 is SGDLS, CDR2 YYNGEE. V shed 3 bases, J shed 7 bases, and the junction held 6 bases outside the gene matches. This CDR3 has 15 residues. This specimen comes from a study of T cell responses to AZD1222 COVID-19 vaccine. Study outcomes and limitations: Spike was spanned by vaccine-associated CD4 TCRs, with dominance at 160-218 and 743-854. Reportedly, nearly half the spike-specific TCRs target unmutated variant regions. Two doses of AZD1222 preceded a rise in Spike-specific TCR breadth and depth.

Clones were sequenced by immunoSEQ multiplex PCR, and TCRdb holds only the in-frame ones, with some missing. The sample shows some 150,000 clones, 80% to 95% of them seen only once. Researchers grouped second doses given at about 4 or about 12 weeks into one pool. The chain uses TRBV9 and TRBJ2-2; TRBD1 agrees at 10 bases. The source material was peripheral blood, sampled 28 days after the second AZD1222 dose. This sequence originates from an adult who received the AZD1222 COVID-19 vaccine. This CDR3 reads CASSGQGAAGGELFF. As DNA, the CDR3 is TGTGCCAGCAGCGGACAGGGGGCCGCGGGCGGGGAGCTGTTTTTT.